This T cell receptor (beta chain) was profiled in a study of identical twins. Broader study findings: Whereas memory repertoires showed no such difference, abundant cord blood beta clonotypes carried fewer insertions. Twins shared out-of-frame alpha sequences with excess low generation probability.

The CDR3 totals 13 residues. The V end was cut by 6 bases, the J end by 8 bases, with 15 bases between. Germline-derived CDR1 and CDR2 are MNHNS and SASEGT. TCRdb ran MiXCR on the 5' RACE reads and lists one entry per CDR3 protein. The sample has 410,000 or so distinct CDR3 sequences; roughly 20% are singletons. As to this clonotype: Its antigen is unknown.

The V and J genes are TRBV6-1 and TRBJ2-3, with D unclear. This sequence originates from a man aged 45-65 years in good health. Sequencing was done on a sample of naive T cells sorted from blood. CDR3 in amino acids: CASSPLSRPTQYF. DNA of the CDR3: TGTGCCAGCAGCCCGCTTTCTCGGCCTACGCAGTATTTT.